This T cell receptor (beta chain) originates from a study of blood T cell repertoires in COVID-19. About the study: Specimens from acute and convalescent COVID-19 originated in the United States, Italy and Spain. Sources were T cells, B-cell-depleted T cells, or PBMCs; the material itself was cDNA or gDNA.

Authors' analysis steps: Reference gene primer amplification yielded estimated nucleated cell counts. Sequenced by immunoSEQ multiplex PCR; TCRdb stores in-frame clones only, minus some. The DNA was the basis for D and trimming; V, J and clone size are from that table. The table has 300,000 to 400,000 clones, approximately 86% seen once. Patients at the Seattle site were enrolled during active infection and followed longitudinally. V lost 4 bases, J lost 8 bases, and 6 bases stayed unmatched. The CDR3 covers 12 residues. Germline loops: CDR1 GTSNPN, CDR2 SVGIG (reference sequence). The TCR sequence derives from a woman in her fifties or sixties with COVID-19, enrolled during active disease. Sequencing input: peripheral blood. The gene calls are TRBV30 and TRBJ1-2; 8 bases map to TRBD1. The CDR3 protein is CAWTVTGGGYTF. DNA for the CDR3: TGTGCCTGGACTGTAACAGGGGGAGGCTACACCTTC.